These 27 T cell receptor beta chains came from one sample sequenced in a study of CD8 T cells in ankylosing spondylitis. Broader study findings: Ankylosing spondylitis blood appeared to carry a characteristic TCR beta motif of several highly homologous variants.

MiXCR, applied by TCRdb to the 5' RACE reads, yields one record per CDR3 protein. This sample has fewer than 750,000 distinct CDR3 sequences, with 15% to 20% found just once. For these receptors, no antigen is known. Material: blood, either unsorted or a sorted T cell fraction (not recorded which). Every receptor here comes from a male donor with ankylosing spondylitis.

The V gene is TRBV15, the J gene TRBJ2-4, with 7 nucleotides matching TRBD2. Germline trimming cut 0 bases from V and 0 bases from J; bases unmatched to any gene: 2. The CDR3 is 16 amino acids. CDR1 is LNHNV, CDR2 YYDKDF, per germline (reference sequence). CDR3 region: CATSREASGAKNIQYF. In DNA, the CDR3 is TGTGCCACCAGCAGAGAGGCTAGCGGAGCCAAAAACATTCAGTACTTC.

This clonotype was seen a few times. This chain links TRBV20-1 with TRBJ1-6; D is possibly TRBD1 (5 bases). V lost 3 bases to trimming and J lost 7 bases, with 10 bases between them. The CDR3 extends over 13 amino acids. Per the germline V gene, CDR1 is DFQATT and CDR2 is SNEGSKA (reference sequence). The CDR3 sequence is CSASAGRNSPLHF. As DNA, the CDR3 is TGCAGTGCTAGTGCAGGGAGGAATTCACCCCTCCACTTT.

The chain recombines TRBV30 with TRBJ2-5; 8 bases are shared with TRBD2. CDR1 is GTSNPN and CDR2 is SVGIG in the germline V gene (reference sequence). J lost 5 bases, V lost 4 bases, and 9 bases had no gene match. The CDR3 is 14 amino acids. The CDR3 DNA follows: TGTGCCTGGACCGGGGGGGTTAGCGGGGAGACCCAGTACTTC. Its protein is CAWTGGVSGETQYF.

The chain combines TRBV10-3 with TRBJ1-1; D unclear. Germline V gene sequence: CDR1 ENHRY, CDR2 SYGVKD. This CDR3 is built from 15 residues. V was shortened by 3 bases and J by 4 bases, with 15 bases between the two germline ends. Here the CDR3 DNA reads TGTGCCATCAGTGAATATGGCCCAGAAGGCACTGAAGCTTTCTTT. It codes for CAISEYGPEGTEAFF.

J is TRBJ2-2 and V is TRBV5-1, with D perhaps given as TRBD1 or TRBD2 (5 bases each). Germline values: CDR1 SGHRS, CDR2 YFSETQ. The CDR3 spans 16 residues. V lost 4 bases, J lost 1 base, and 14 bases lay in between. This CDR3 reads CASSPTGARNTGELFF. CDR3 in DNA: TGCGCCAGCAGCCCTACCGGGGCCAGGAACACCGGGGAGCTGTTTTTT.

In its sample, this clonotype was seen a few times. One end of the junction is discordant with germline, which a read error may explain. V and J are TRBV20-1 and TRBJ2-7; 10 bases are a match to TRBD2. Germline CDR1 reads DFQATT; CDR2 reads SNEGSKA (reference sequence). This CDR3 is 17 amino acids long. The CDR3 loop reads CSARHPWASGSSHEQYF. In DNA, the CDR3 is TGCAGTGCTAGACACCCCTGGGCTAGCGGGAGCTCCCACGAGCAGTACTTC.

The chain uses TRBV5-1 and TRBJ2-3, with D tentatively TRBD1 or TRBD2 (6 bases each). This CDR3 spans 15 amino acids. Germline-derived CDR1 and CDR2 are SGHRS and YFSETQ. V was clipped by 4 bases and J by 3 bases, with 15 bases between them. The CDR3 spells CASSPEGGGTDTQYF. CDR3 bases: TGCGCCAGCAGCCCCGAGGGGGGCGGGACAGATACGCAGTATTTT.

This clonotype appeared a few times. This chain joins TRBV3-1 and TRBJ2-1; 13 positions agree with TRBD2. The germline V gene has CDR1 LGHDT and CDR2 YNNKEL (reference sequence). The CDR3 is 19 residues long. V gave up 5 bases and J gave up 0 bases; unmatched junction bases: 10. The chain's CDR3 is CASSEGTSGVPSSYNEQFF. CDR3 nucleotide sequence: TGTGCCAGCAGCGAGGGGACTAGCGGGGTCCCTAGCTCCTACAATGAGCAGTTCTTC.

This chain links TRBV7-3 with TRBJ2-1; tentatively, D is TRBD1 or TRBD2 (5 bases each). The CDR3 loop spans 15 amino acids. The germline V and J ends were trimmed by 0 bases and 8 bases, with 14 bases remaining between them. Per the germline V gene, CDR1 is SGHTA and CDR2 is FQGTGA. CDR3 in DNA: TGTGCCAGCAGCTTAACCCGGGACCCCGGAGATGAGCAGTTCTTC. Residues: CASSLTRDPGDEQFF.

The genes are TRBV29-1 and TRBJ2-1; 10 bases are a match to TRBD1. CDR1 and CDR2 (germline): SQVTM, ANQGSEA. The CDR3 extends over 13 amino acids. CDR3 sequence: CMFRGQGLNEQFF. In DNA form, the CDR3 reads TGCATGTTCCGGGGACAGGGGTTGAATGAGCAGTTCTTC.

Only a few counts were recorded for this clonotype. The CDR3 loop reads CSVDRGRSTEAFF. The CDR3 DNA is TGCAGCGTTGATCGGGGGCGGAGCACTGAAGCTTTCTTT. The chain combines TRBV29-1 with TRBJ1-1, with a weak D call TRBD1 (6 bases). V gave up 3 bases and J gave up 4 bases, with 12 bases separating them. Germline values: CDR1 SQVTM, CDR2 ANQGSEA. This CDR3 has 13 amino acids.

The rearrangement joins TRBV2 to TRBJ1-2; no reliable D call. Germline loops: CDR1 SNHLY, CDR2 FYNNEI. V was shortened by 4 bases and J by 6 bases, with 21 bases between the two germline ends. The CDR3 spans 16 residues. In DNA form, the CDR3 reads TGTGCCAGCAGTGCCCGTGCCTCTTTAAAGTCGGATGGCTACACCTTC. Encoded protein: CASSARASLKSDGYTF.

At least ten counts were recorded for this clonotype. This sequence joins TRBV29-1 and TRBJ2-1, with a tentative D call TRBD1 (5 bases). This CDR3 is 16 amino acids long. Trimming shortened V by 4 bases and J by 3 bases, and 19 bases separated the two germline ends. Germline CDR1 and CDR2: SQVTM and ANQGSEA. CDR3 residues: CSVGGGRANIYNEQFF. The CDR3 bases are TGCAGCGTTGGAGGCGGCAGGGCTAACATCTACAATGAGCAGTTCTTC.

There are a few counts of this clonotype. The gene calls are TRBV7-2 and TRBJ2-7, with a weak D call TRBD2 (6 bases). Trimming took 5 bases from V and 4 from J, leaving 18 bases between them. The V gene's germline CDR1 is SGHTA and CDR2 FQGNSA. CDR3 size: 15 residues. The CDR3 nucleotides are TGTGCCAGCAGCCAGGGTAGCGGAGGGTCATACGAGCAGTACTTC. This codes for CASSQGSGGSYEQYF.

The CDR3 nucleotides are TGTGCCAGCAGCGAAAGCGGGATGGCCCAGTTCTTC. Its protein product is CASSESGMAQFF. The genes are TRBV25-1 and TRBJ2-1, with 7 bases fitting TRBD2. J was trimmed by 13 bases and V by 6 bases; bases with no gene match: 9. CDR1 MGHDK and CDR2 SYGVNS come from the germline V gene. CDR3 length: 12 residues.

This clonotype has only a few counts. This chain links TRBV7-2 with TRBJ2-2, with D unclear. Germline V lookup: CDR1 SGHTA, CDR2 FQGNSA. There are 16 residues in the CDR3. V lost 3 bases, J lost 3 bases, and 14 bases lay in between. CDR3: CASSFSVRTYTGELFF. The CDR3 bases are TGTGCCAGCAGCTTCTCGGTGCGGACCTACACCGGGGAGCTGTTTTTT.

The chain combines TRBV6-2 or TRBV6-3 with TRBJ2-5, with a weak D call TRBD2 (6 bases). Trimming removed 2 bases at V and 3 bases at J, with 13 bases between. Germline CDR1 is MNHEY and CDR2 is SVGEGT. The CDR3 totals 15 residues. In DNA form, the CDR3 reads TGTGCCAGCAGTTACGCCCCGGGACTTGAAGAGACCCAGTACTTC. Protein product: CASSYAPGLEETQYF.

This chain uses TRBV5-6 with TRBJ1-1; TRBD1 is a possible D gene (5 bases). The germline V and J ends were trimmed by 0 bases and 0 bases, with 15 bases remaining between them. In germline, CDR1 is SGHDT, CDR2 YYEEEE. The CDR3 has 17 amino acids. CDR3 bases: TGTGCCAGCAGCTTGGGGCAGGGAAGCTCCATGAACACTGAAGCTTTCTTT. Its translation is CASSLGQGSSMNTEAFF.

V gene TRBV29-1 combines with J gene TRBJ2-1, with 11 bases matching TRBD2. Trimming cost V 8 bases and J 2 bases; bases outside gene matches: 2. The CDR3 spans 13 residues. Germline loops: CDR1 SQVTM, CDR2 ANQGSEA. The CDR3 region has the DNA TGCAGCAAGACTAGCGGGACCTACAATGAGCAGTTCTTC. This encodes CSKTSGTYNEQFF.

The J gene is TRBJ2-5, the V gene TRBV29-1, with D perhaps TRBD1 or TRBD2 (7 bases each). The V end lost 7 bases, the J end lost 5 bases, and 26 bases lay between the germline ends. The CDR3 totals 16 residues. The V gene's germline CDR1 is SQVTM and CDR2 ANQGSEA. The CDR3 region is CSAPPREQGDLETQYF. For the CDR3, the DNA is TGCAGCGCACCTCCGCGGGAGCAGGGGGATTTGGAGACCCAGTACTTC.

This chain links TRBV5-1 with TRBJ2-1; TRBD1 matches at 10 bases. The germline V gene has CDR1 SGHRS and CDR2 YFSETQ. V lost 4 bases to trimming and J lost 15 bases; unmatched junction nucleotides: 13. The CDR3 has 14 amino acids. The CDR3 spells CASSPRRDRGGLFF. The CDR3 DNA is TGCGCCAGCAGCCCAAGGCGGGACAGGGGTGGTTTGTTCTTC.

This chain connects TRBV15 to TRBJ2-1; 7 positions match TRBD2. Trimming took 0 bases from V and 1 from J; bases not matched to a gene: 3. Germline V lookup: CDR1 LNHNV, CDR2 YYDKDF (reference sequence). This CDR3 has 16 residues. CDR3 DNA sequence: TGTGCCACCAGCAGAGAAGCGGGAATATCCTACAATGAGCAGTTCTTC. This sequence encodes CATSREAGISYNEQFF.

The J gene is TRBJ1-1, the V gene TRBV2; D might be TRBD1 (5 bases). CDR1 is SNHLY and CDR2 is FYNNEI in the germline V gene. V was clipped by 4 bases and J by 1 base, with 10 bases between them. CDR3 length: 14 residues. Written as DNA, the CDR3 is TGTGCCAGCAGTGCGGCAGGGAAGAACACTGAAGCTTTCTTT. Its protein is CASSAAGKNTEAFF.

This clonotype came up a few times. The chain uses TRBV29-1 and TRBJ1-1; D gene uncertain. The CDR3 loop spans 12 amino acids. The germline V gene encodes CDR1 SQVTM and CDR2 ANQGSEA. The V end was cut by 6 bases, the J end by 1 base, with 9 bases between. The CDR3 DNA reads TGCAGCGTCGGGTTCCCGAACACTGAAGCTTTCTTT. Amino acid sequence: CSVGFPNTEAFF.

There are a few counts of this clonotype. The rearrangement uses TRBV27 and TRBJ1-2; D may be TRBD1 (5 bases). From germline, CDR1 is MNHEY and CDR2 SMNVEV (reference sequence). V was cut by 6 bases and J by 4 bases, with 21 bases left in between. CDR3 length: 16 residues. The CDR3 DNA reads as TGTGCCAGCAGACTGCGGGACTCTACACCCTCCTATGGCTACACCTTC. Its protein is CASRLRDSTPSYGYTF.

This chain connects TRBV4-1 to TRBJ1-6; TRBD1 aligns across 10 bases. Germline loops: CDR1 MGHRA, CDR2 YSYEKL. V dropped 3 bases and J dropped 9; count of bases not matched to a gene: 5. The CDR3 length is 15 residues. CDR3 protein: CASSHPTGGGSPLHF. The CDR3 DNA sequence: TGCGCCAGCAGCCATCCGACAGGGGGCGGTTCACCCCTCCACTTT.

Here the CDR3 reads CATQRGEVSDTQYF. CDR3 coding DNA: TGTGCCACCCAGCGGGGGGAGGTATCAGATACGCAGTATTTT. This chain joins TRBV7-2 and TRBJ2-3; 9 positions match TRBD2. The CDR3 is 14 amino acids. The germline CDR1 and CDR2 sequences are SGHTA and FQGNSA. With V trimmed by 10 bases and J by 4 bases, 9 bases remained unmatched.